This T cell receptor beta chain originates from a study of OX40 agonist ivuxolimab in advanced cancers. Study-level information: Ivuxolimab, an agonistic anti-OX40 (CD134) antibody, was given to patients. Subjects had a mean age of about 61 years, with a range of 23 to 79; around 84% were male.

Findings and limits, study-wide: Low levels of normalized T-cell clonal expansion also appeared in some nonresponders. Determination of antigen specificity was not performed for the expanded peripheral T cells.

The method was immunoSEQ multiplex PCR; TCRdb's version includes in-frame clones alone and lacks a portion of them. This sample carries about 79,000 clones, about 90% of them seen once, and the ten largest clones take 0.33%. The CDR3 runs to 16 residues. V shed 2 bases and J shed 1 base, with 11 bases lying between them. About this clone: Its target is not known.

Sequencing used CD4+ or CD8+ T cells sorted from blood, obtained in a trial of the OX40 agonist ivuxolimab. The rearrangement links TRBV23-1 to TRBJ2-2; D is perhaps TRBD1 or TRBD2 (7 bases each). TRBV23-1 is assigned to the ORF class and has an uncertain function. The sequence derives from an adult with an advanced solid tumor such as melanoma, head and neck, liver or kidney cancer. The CDR3 DNA reads TGCGCCAGCAGTCAAGGGGGGGACAGGAACACCGGGGAGCTGTTTTTT. This translates into CASSQGGDRNTGELFF.